This TCR beta chain was profiled in a study of neurological immune-mediated disorders. General study points: It was the repertoires of 18 of 34 multiple sclerosis patients that phylogenetic grouping placed in one related-CDR3 cluster, which is a possible signature.

This clonotype was recorded at least ten times. Its specificity is unknown. TCRdb re-called the 5' RACE reads with MiXCR, one entry per CDR3 protein. The sample has around 70,000 distinct CDR3 sequences, around 5% seen once. CDR3 length equals 17 residues. Germline V gene data show CDR1 as KGHDR and CDR2 as SFDVKD. The V end was cut by 8 bases, the J end by 3 bases, with 22 bases between. This receptor was obtained from a man aged 18 to 29 with multiple sclerosis. Sequencing was carried out using PBMCs. The chain recombines TRBV24-1 with TRBJ2-1; D is uncertain. CDR3 bases: TGTGCCACCACACTCACGGCCGGCCTCGATGGCTACAATGAGCAGTTCTTC. As protein: CATTLTAGLDGYNEQFF.